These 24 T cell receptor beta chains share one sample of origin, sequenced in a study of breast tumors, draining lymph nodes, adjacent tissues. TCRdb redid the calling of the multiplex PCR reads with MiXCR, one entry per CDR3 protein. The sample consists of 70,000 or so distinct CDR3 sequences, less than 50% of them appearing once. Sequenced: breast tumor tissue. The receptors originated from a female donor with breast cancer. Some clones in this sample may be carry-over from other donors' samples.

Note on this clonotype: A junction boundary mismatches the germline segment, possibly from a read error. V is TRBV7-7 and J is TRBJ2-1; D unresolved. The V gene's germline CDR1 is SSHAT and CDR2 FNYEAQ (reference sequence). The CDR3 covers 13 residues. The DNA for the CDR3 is TGTGCTAGCAGCTCTACTTTGTACAATAGGCCCTTCTTC. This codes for CASSSTLYNRPFF.

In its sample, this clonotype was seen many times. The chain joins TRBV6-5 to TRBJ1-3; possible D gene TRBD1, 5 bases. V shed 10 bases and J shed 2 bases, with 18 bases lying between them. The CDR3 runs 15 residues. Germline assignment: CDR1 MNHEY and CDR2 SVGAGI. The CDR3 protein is CATPMGGVTGNTIYF. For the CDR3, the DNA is TGTGCCACCCCGATGGGAGGGGTGACTGGAAACACCATATATTTT.

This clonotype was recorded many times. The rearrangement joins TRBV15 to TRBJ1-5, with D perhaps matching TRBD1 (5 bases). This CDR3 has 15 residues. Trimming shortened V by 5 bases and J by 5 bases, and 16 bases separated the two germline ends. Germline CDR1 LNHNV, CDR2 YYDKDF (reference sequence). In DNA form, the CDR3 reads TGTGCCACCAGCCGCTATTATGGGGGTGATCAGCCCCAGCATTTT. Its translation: CATSRYYGGDQPQHF.

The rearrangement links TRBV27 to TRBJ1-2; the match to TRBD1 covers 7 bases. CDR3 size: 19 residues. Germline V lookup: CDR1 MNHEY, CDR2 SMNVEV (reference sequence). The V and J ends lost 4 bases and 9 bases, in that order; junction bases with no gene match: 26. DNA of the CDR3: TGTGCCAGCAGTTCCCGACTAGCGGGGGGGACAGATACGCAGTATTGCTACACCTTC. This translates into CASSSRLAGGTDTQYCYTF.

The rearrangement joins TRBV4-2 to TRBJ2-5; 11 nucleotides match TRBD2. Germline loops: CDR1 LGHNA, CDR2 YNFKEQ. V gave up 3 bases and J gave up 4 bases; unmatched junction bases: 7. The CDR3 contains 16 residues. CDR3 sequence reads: CASSQGTSGGPETQYF. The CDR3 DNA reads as TGTGCCAGCAGCCAGGGCACTAGCGGGGGCCCAGAGACCCAGTACTTC.

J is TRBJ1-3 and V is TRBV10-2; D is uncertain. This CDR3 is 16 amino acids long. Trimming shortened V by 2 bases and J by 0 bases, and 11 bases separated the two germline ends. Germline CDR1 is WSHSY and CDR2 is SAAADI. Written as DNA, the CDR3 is TGCGCCAGCAGTGAGAAACCGGCCAGCTCTGGAAACACCATATATTTT. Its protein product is CASSEKPASSGNTIYF.

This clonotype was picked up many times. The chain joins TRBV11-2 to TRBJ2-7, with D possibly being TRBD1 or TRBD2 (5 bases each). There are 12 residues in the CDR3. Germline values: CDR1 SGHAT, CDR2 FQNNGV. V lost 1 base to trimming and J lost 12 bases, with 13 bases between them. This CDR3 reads CASSLVEGPGYF. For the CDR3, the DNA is TGTGCCAGCAGCTTAGTTGAGGGACCCGGGTACTTC.

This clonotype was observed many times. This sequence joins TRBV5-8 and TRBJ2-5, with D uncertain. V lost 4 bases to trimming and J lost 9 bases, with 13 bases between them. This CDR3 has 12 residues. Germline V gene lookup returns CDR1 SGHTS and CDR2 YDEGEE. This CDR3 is CASSPRLPSQYF. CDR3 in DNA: TGTGCCAGCAGCCCCAGGCTACCCTCCCAGTACTTC.

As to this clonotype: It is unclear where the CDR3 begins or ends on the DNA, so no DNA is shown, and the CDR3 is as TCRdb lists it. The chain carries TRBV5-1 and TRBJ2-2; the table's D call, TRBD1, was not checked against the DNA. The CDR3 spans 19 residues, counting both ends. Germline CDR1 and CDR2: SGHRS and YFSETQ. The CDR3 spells CASSLGGQAGTQYFGELFF.

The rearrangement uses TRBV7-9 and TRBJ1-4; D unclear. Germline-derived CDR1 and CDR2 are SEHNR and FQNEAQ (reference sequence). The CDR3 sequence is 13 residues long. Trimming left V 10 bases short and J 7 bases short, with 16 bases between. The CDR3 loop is CATKEDLGEKLFF. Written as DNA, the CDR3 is TGTGCCACCAAAGAAGATCTGGGTGAAAAACTGTTTTTT.

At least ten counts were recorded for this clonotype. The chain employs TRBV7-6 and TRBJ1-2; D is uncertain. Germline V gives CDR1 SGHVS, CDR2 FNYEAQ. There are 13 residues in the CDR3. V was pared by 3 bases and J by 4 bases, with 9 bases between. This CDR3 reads CASSLNEGYGYTF. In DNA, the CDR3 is TGTGCCAGCAGCTTGAACGAGGGCTATGGCTACACCTTC. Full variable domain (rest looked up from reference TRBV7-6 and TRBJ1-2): GAGVSQSPRYKVTKRGQDVALRCDPISGHVSLYWYRQALGQGPEFLTYFNYEAQQDKSGLPNDRFSAERPEGSISTLTIQRTEQRDSAMYRCASSLNEGYGYTFGSGTRLTVV.

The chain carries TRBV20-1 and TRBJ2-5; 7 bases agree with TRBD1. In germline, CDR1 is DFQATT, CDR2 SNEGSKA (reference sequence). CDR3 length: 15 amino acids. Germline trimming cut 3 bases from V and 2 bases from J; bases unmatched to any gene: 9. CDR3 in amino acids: CSARASGQPQETQYF. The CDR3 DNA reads TGCAGTGCTAGGGCGTCGGGACAGCCTCAAGAGACCCAGTACTTC.

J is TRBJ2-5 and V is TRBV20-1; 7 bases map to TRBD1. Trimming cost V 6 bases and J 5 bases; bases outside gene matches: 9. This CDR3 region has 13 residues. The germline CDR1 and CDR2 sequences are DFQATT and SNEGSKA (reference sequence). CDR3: CSARQGGGETQYF. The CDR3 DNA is TGCAGTGCCAGACAGGGTGGCGGCGAGACCCAGTACTTC.

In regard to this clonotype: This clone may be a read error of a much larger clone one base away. In DNA form, the CDR3 reads TGTGCCAGCAACCATCTGGGGGGCGGGGGAAGCTCCTACAATGAGCAGTTCTTC. The encoded protein is CASNHLGGGGSSYNEQFF. The chain has TRBV6-6 and TRBJ2-1; TRBD2 is a possible D gene (7 bases). The germline V gene encodes CDR1 MNHNY and CDR2 SVGAGI (reference sequence). The ends were cut back, 7 bases at V and 0 bases at J, with 22 bases in the middle. The CDR3 length is 18 residues.

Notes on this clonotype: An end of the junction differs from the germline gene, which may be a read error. In DNA form, the CDR3 reads TGTGCCAGTAGCTTCGACCAGGGGCCTAAAGATACGCGGTATTTT. It translates to CASSFDQGPKDTRYF. The chain employs TRBV11-3 and TRBJ2-3, with D possibly being TRBD1 (6 bases). The CDR3 consists of 15 residues. Germline lookup yields CDR1 SGHNT and CDR2 YENEEA. The full variable domain, its missing parts supplied by reference TRBV11-3 and TRBJ2-3, is EAGVVQSPRYKIIEKKQPVAFWCNPISGHNTLYWYLQNLGQGPELLIRYENEEAVDDSQLPKDRFSAERLKGVDSTLKIQPAELGDSAVYLCASSFDQGPKDTRYFGPGTRLTVL.

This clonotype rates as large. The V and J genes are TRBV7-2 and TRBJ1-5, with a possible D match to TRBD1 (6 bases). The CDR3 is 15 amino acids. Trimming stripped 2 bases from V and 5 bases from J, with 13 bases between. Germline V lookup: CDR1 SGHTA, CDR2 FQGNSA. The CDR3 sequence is CASSLRTGQYQPQHF. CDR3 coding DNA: TGTGCCAGCAGCTTACGGACTGGACAGTATCAGCCCCAGCATTTT.

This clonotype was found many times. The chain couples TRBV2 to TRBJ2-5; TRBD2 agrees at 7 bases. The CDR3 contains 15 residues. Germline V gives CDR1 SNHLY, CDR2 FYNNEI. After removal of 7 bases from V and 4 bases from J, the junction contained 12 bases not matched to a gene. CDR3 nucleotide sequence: TGTGCCAGCAATCGCCCACAATTAGCGGGAGAGACCCAGTACTTC. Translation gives CASNRPQLAGETQYF.

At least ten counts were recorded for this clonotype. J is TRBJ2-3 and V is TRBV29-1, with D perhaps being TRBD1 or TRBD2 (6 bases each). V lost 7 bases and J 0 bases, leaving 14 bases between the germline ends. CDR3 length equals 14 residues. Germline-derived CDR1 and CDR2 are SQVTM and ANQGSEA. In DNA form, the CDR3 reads TGCAGCGGCTTCGGGGGCGTGAGCACAGATACGCAGTATTTT. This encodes CSGFGGVSTDTQYF.

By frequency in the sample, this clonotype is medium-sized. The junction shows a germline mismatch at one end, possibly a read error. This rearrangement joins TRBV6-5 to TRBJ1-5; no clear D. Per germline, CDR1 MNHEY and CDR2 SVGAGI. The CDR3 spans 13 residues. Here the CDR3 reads CASSHSRNQPQHF. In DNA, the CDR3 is TGTGCCAGCAGTCACTCGCGCAATCAGCCCCAGCATTTT.

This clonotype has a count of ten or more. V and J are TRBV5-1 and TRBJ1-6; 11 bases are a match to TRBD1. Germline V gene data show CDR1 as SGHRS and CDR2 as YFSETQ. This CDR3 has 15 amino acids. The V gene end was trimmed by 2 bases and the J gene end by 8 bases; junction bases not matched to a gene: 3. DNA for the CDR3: TGCGCCAGCAGCTTAGGACAGGGGGCTTATTCACCCCTCCACTTT. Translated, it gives CASSLGQGAYSPLHF.

CDR3 DNA: TGCAGCGTTGATGTACTAGCGGGAGGCACAGATACGCAGTATTTT. Translation gives CSVDVLAGGTDTQYF. The chain recombines TRBV29-1 with TRBJ2-3; 11 bases match TRBD2. Trimming removed 3 bases from V and 1 base from J; junction bases left unmatched: 3. CDR3 length: 15 residues. Per germline, CDR1 SQVTM and CDR2 ANQGSEA.

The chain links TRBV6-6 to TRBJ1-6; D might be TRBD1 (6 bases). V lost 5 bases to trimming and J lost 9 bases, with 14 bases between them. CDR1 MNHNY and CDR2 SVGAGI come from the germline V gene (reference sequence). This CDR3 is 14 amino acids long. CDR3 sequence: CASSLQGIGSPLHF. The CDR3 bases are TGTGCCAGCAGTCTGCAGGGGATAGGTTCACCCCTCCACTTT.

The DNA of the CDR3 is TGCAGTGCTAGAGATGGGAGGGCCGGGACCCAAGAGACCCAGTACTTC. Protein sequence: CSARDGRAGTQETQYF. The rearrangement uses TRBV20-1 and TRBJ2-5; 7 bases map to TRBD2. Germline loops: CDR1 DFQATT, CDR2 SNEGSKA (reference sequence). The V segment lost 0 bases and the J segment 1 base; nucleotides outside the gene matches: 8. The CDR3 runs to 16 residues.

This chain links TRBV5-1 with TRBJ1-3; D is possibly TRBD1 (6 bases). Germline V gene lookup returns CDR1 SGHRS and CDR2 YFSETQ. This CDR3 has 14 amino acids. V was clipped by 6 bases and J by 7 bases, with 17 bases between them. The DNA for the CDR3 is TGCGCCAGCACCCTCGGGGGCTATGGGAACACCATATATTTT. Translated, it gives CASTLGGYGNTIYF.